A selection of T cell receptor beta chains follows, all from one sample in a study of monozygotic twins with cystic fibrosis. Sequencing used immunoSEQ multiplex PCR; TCRdb keeps in-frame clones, though not all of them. Of over 30,000 clones in the sample, 80% to 95% are singletons; the top ten hold 0.15% to 0.2%. Sequencing was carried out using blood. These receptors were obtained from a boy younger than 10 with cystic fibrosis. The CDR3 runs from the conserved cysteine through the conserved F or W. D genes are given only for firm matches.

v_call d_call cdr3_aa
TRBV7-6 TRBD2 CASSSKTSGPSYEQYF
TRBV7-6 TRBD1 CASSERQGRTDTQYF
TRBV5-1 NA CASSLSTGGGYGYTF
TRBV6-6 NA CASSFVGELFF
TRBV7-2 NA CASSLIGLGAGQDEAFF
TRBV5-1 NA CASSLDGVSNQPQHF
TRBV25-1 NA CASSEWMGTDTQYF
TRBV19 NA CASSWGPAASGNTIYF
TRBV6-6 NA CASSYSGGYNQPQHF
TRBV29-1 TRBD1 CSARQGSDEQYF
TRBV27 NA CASSPIGTPEAFF
TRBV25-1 NA CASSETDSSYNEQFF
TRBV10-3 NA CAIRLDGNTEAFF
TRBV14 NA CASSPGMDEKLFF
TRBV18 NA CASSLRGGGPGDEQFF
TRBV2 NA CASSAGPLGGTDTQYF
TRBV4-1 NA CASSQEGSYSNQPQHF
TRBV19 NA CASSISHMNTEAFF
TRBV7-2 NA CASSLEGPPTGDSPLHF
TRBV11-2 TRBD2 CASSPKRGPTDTQYF
TRBV2 NA CASSEGGEQYF
TRBV2 NA CASSEDHEQYF
TRBV6-4 NA CASSDSGNSPLHF
TRBV10-3 NA CAISESLSSSYNSPLHF
TRBV7-9 NA CASSLDPARMNTEAFF
TRBV11-3 NA CASSSTSYEQYF
TRBV6-4 NA CASSVQLNTGELFF
TRBV10-2 NA CASSAALGGSYEQYF
TRBV6-6 TRBD1 CASRGRDRKSNQPQHF
TRBV7-9 NA CASRGASAYGYTF
TRBV29-1 NA CSVEGRGALHTEAFF